The T cell receptor beta chain described here comes from a study of blood T cell repertoires in COVID-19. With 3 bases removed from V and 7 bases from J, the gap between germline ends came to 6 bases. Germline V gene sequence: CDR1 SEHNR, CDR2 FQNEAQ (reference sequence). The CDR3 runs to 11 residues. On this clone itself: Other DNA sequences in the same sample also yield this CDR3.

Generated by immunoSEQ multiplex PCR, the TCRdb table keeps only in-frame clones and is missing some. This table has some 390,000 clones, about 90% appearing once. The source of this sequence is an older woman with COVID-19, enrolled during active disease. The rearrangement joins TRBV7-9 to TRBJ1-1; D is uncertain. The sample taken for sequencing was peripheral blood. The CDR3 loop is CASSLSGEAFF. In DNA form, the CDR3 reads TGTGCCAGCAGCTTGAGTGGTGAAGCTTTCTTT.